These 8 T cell receptor beta chains came from one sample sequenced in a study of OX40 agonist ivuxolimab in advanced cancers. The protocol was immunoSEQ multiplex PCR, while the TCRdb copy is restricted to in-frame clones and leaves out a portion. This sample yields 35,000 to 55,000 clones, of which around 94% are seen a single time; roughly 11% belongs to the top ten. Sequenced material: CD4+ or CD8+ T cells sorted from blood, taken in a trial of the OX40 agonist ivuxolimab. All receptors come from an adult with an advanced solid tumor such as melanoma, head and neck, liver or kidney cancer.

V usage is TRBV2 and J usage is TRBJ1-2; D remains unclear. CDR3 length: 15 residues. V was trimmed by 4 bases and J by 2 bases, leaving 14 bases between them. Germline V CDR1 and CDR2: SNHLY, FYNNEI. The CDR3 is CASSVIGVSNYGYTF. DNA for the CDR3: TGTGCCAGCAGTGTGATCGGCGTTTCGAACTATGGCTACACCTTC.

V and J are TRBV9 and TRBJ1-2; no clear D. The germline V gene has CDR1 SGDLS and CDR2 YYNGEE. V was trimmed by 4 bases and J by 5 bases, leaving 6 bases between them. The CDR3 runs to 11 residues. The CDR3, as DNA: TGTGCCAGCAGCTTCGGGTATGGCTACACCTTC. Translated: CASSFGYGYTF.

The chain links TRBV5-4 to TRBJ2-7, with 8 bases lining up with TRBD1. The CDR3 covers 13 residues. Trimming cost V 4 bases and J 6 bases; bases outside gene matches: 6. Germline CDR1 and CDR2: SGHNT and YYREEE (reference sequence). The CDR3 region has the DNA TGTGCCAGCAGCGCCCGAACAGGGGGCGAGCAGTACTTC. Its translation: CASSARTGGEQYF.

The chain employs TRBV5-6 and TRBJ1-1; a possible D gene is TRBD1 (6 bases). The CDR3 extends over 14 amino acids. Germline lookup yields CDR1 SGHDT and CDR2 YYEEEE. V was pared by 4 bases and J by 4 bases, with 14 bases between. The CDR3 DNA follows: TGTGCCAGCAGCCCCGGGGGCAGGGTCACTGAAGCTTTCTTT. Residues: CASSPGGRVTEAFF.

The chain recombines TRBV7-9 with TRBJ2-5; D perhaps matches TRBD2 (6 bases). With the DNA end fitting TRBJ2-7 better, the J assignment may be wrong. This CDR3 has 14 residues. CDR1 SEHNR and CDR2 FQNEAQ come from the germline V gene (reference sequence). CDR3 protein: CASSSGAGLYEQYF. DNA for the CDR3: TGTGCCAGCAGCTCCGGGGCGGGATTATACGAGCAGTACTTC.

This rearrangement joins TRBV14 to TRBJ1-4; a possible D gene is TRBD1 (5 bases). With 1 base removed from V and 0 bases from J, the gap between germline ends came to 15 bases. The CDR3 extends over 18 amino acids. Germline-derived CDR1 and CDR2 are SGHDN and FVKESK. This CDR3 reads CASSQVPVGGSTNEKLFF. The CDR3 DNA follows: TGTGCCAGCAGCCAAGTTCCAGTCGGGGGTTCAACTAATGAAAAACTGTTTTTT.

The rearrangement links TRBV4-3 to TRBJ2-5; 8 nucleotides match TRBD2. The germline V gene has CDR1 LGHNA and CDR2 YSLEER. V lost 2 bases and J lost 5; bases outside the gene matches: 10. This CDR3 region has 16 residues. The CDR3, as DNA: TGCGCCAGCAGCCAAAACACCGGACTAGCAGGGGAGACCCAGTACTTC. Its protein product is CASSQNTGLAGETQYF.

V usage is TRBV27 and J usage is TRBJ1-3; 10 nucleotides match TRBD1. The V and J ends lost 0 bases and 4 bases, in that order; junction bases with no gene match: 3. CDR3 length equals 16 residues. CDR1 and CDR2 (germline): MNHEY, SMNVEV (reference sequence). The chain's CDR3 is CASSLSGTGVGNTIYF. Written as DNA, the CDR3 is TGTGCCAGCAGTTTATCTGGGACAGGGGTAGGAAACACCATATATTTT.